This T cell receptor beta chain was profiled in a study of CD8 T cells in ankylosing spondylitis. Study observations and caveats: Those disease-linked clones were CD8+; they were also relatively rare in peripheral blood. A TCR beta motif of under 10 highly homologous variants appeared characteristic of ankylosing spondylitis blood.

The germline V gene has CDR1 SGHNT and CDR2 YENEEA. V gave up 4 bases and J gave up 8 bases; unmatched junction bases: 8. This CDR3 region has 15 residues. The TCR beta libraries were generated through quantitative 5'-RACE incorporating molecular barcodes. In TCRdb, the 5' RACE reads were re-called with MiXCR into one record per CDR3 protein. Of some 450,000 distinct CDR3 sequences listed, approximately 17% are singletons. Worth noting for this clonotype: Its antigen is undetermined.

This chain uses TRBV11-3 with TRBJ2-1, with 10 bases that match TRBD2. This clonotype was sampled from a male donor with ankylosing spondylitis. The sequenced sample was blood, either unsorted or a sorted T cell fraction (not recorded which). Here the CDR3 reads CASSSQLAGSDEQFF. CDR3 DNA sequence: TGTGCCAGCAGCTCCCAACTAGCGGGGAGCGATGAGCAGTTCTTC.